The source of this T cell receptor (beta chain) is a study of blood T cell repertoires in COVID-19. On the study more broadly: In each case, the material was cDNA or gDNA derived from T cells, B-cell-depleted T cells, or PBMCs.

Cohorts were determined from participant-reported clinical history. V gave up 3 bases and J gave up 10 bases; unmatched junction bases: 2. The CDR3 runs 10 residues. The germline gives CDR1 DFQATT, CDR2 SNEGSKA (reference sequence). Clones were read by immunoSEQ multiplex PCR, and TCRdb kept only the in-frame ones, dropping some. Among hundreds of thousands of clones listed, approximately 90% were seen once. V and J are TRBV20-1 and TRBJ1-1; 7 bases match TRBD1. This receptor was obtained from a young woman who had recovered from COVID-19. The specimen was PBMCs or T cells enriched from blood (not recorded which). CDR3 coding DNA: TGCAGTGCTAGCCGACAGGGAGCTTTCTTT. This codes for CSASRQGAFF.